This T cell receptor beta chain was obtained from a study of response to subunit inactivated influenza vaccine (dated by TCRdb to 2016 to 2019). Context from the whole study: The study used deep quantitative T cell receptor repertoire profiling to track responses to a trivalent subunit inactivated influenza vaccine.

Overall results and qualifications from the work: The authors suggested that each seasonal influenza vaccination may recruit only a limited number of new T cells.

Library generation was performed with RT-PCR. Sequencing instrument: Illumina HiSeq 2500. TCRdb redid the processing of the public reads, applying fastp at Q25 and MiXCR, and retained in-frame beta chains. Rows matching on CDR3 protein sequence are summarized as one entry with the most common DNA and genes. The table for this sample lists about 580,000 distinct CDR3 sequences; 13% to 15% of them were counted only once. The ten most abundant clones make up roughly 10% of the sample. Inclusive of the bounding cysteine and phenylalanine, the CDR3 is 12 residues long. This entry keeps only the CDR3 DNA: 36 bases, framed from base 1. CDR1 and CDR2, per the germline V gene (reference sequence), are DFQATT and SNEGSKA. V trim: 1 base; J trim: 4 bases; unmatched bases: 0. Note on this clonotype: Its antigen specificity is not known. The input lacks base qualities; no much larger clone sits a single base away.

The clonotype comes from a man aged 45 to 65 who received an inactivated influenza vaccine. Donor details come from another sample of the same person, matched by shared clones. The V and J segments used are TRBV20-1 and TRBJ1-2; TRBD1 matches 7 bases in the middle. The sample here was PBMCs from blood, taken about 11 days after vaccination. The sequence in DNA is TGCAGTGCTAGAGGACAGGGCTATGGCTACACCTTC. The translation is CSARGQGYGYTF.